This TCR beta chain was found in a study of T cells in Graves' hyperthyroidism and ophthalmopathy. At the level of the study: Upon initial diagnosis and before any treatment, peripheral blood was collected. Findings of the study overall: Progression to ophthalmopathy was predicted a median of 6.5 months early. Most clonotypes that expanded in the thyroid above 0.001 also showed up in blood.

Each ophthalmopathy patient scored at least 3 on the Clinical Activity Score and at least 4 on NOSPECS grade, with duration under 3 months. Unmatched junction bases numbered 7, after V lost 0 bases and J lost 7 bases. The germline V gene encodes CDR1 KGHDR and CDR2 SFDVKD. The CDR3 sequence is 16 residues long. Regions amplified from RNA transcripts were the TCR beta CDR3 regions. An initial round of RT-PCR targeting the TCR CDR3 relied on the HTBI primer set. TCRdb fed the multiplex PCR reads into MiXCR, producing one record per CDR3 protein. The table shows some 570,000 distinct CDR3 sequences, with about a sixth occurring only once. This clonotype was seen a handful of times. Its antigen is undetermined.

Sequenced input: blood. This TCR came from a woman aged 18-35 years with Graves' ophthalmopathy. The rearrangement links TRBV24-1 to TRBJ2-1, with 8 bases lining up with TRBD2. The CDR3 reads CATSDLRLGGANEQFF. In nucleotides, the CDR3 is TGTGCCACCAGTGATTTGCGGCTCGGGGGGGCTAATGAGCAGTTCTTC.